This T cell receptor (beta chain) is drawn from a study of cytomegalovirus exposure and HLA in healthy donors. Study as a whole: Early released data had 65 million to 100 million unique TCRs, all coming from HLA-typed donors.

All donors participated as healthy donors of bone marrow. Concerning this clone itself: Its antigen is currently unknown.

Points from the study as a whole: There were a few CMV-associated chains whose specificity for CMV antigens was confirmed in vitro. Data from an earlier analysis indicated that most TCR beta V segments were productive either about 87% or about 30% of the time.

Both 60 Vbeta primers and 13 Jbeta primers went into the PCR. Libraries were prepared by immunoSEQ multiplex PCR; TCRdb keeps only in-frame clonotypes and omits some of them. The sample consists of around 58,000 clones, about 67% of them appearing once. This receptor was taken from a man aged 35 to 55 in good health and CMV-seropositive. The sample consisted of PBMCs.

The DNA of the CDR3 is TGTGCCAGCAGCCCCGCCGAGGACTATGGCTACACCTTC. Encoded protein: CASSPAEDYGYTF. The chain joins TRBV7-6 to TRBJ1-2; no clear D gene. Germline V gene lookup returns CDR1 SGHVS and CDR2 FNYEAQ. V shed 5 bases and J shed 3 bases, with 10 bases lying between them. The CDR3 extends over 13 amino acids.